This T cell receptor beta chain derives from a study of blood T cell repertoires in COVID-19. Whole-study context: Researchers got acute and convalescent COVID-19 samples from the United States, Italy and Spain.

Assay used: immunoSEQ multiplex PCR; TCRdb lists only in-frame clones, some missing. Of 350,000 to 550,000 clones detected, 70% to 90% appear once; the ten largest clones hold under 2%. The sequence derives from a woman in her late teens or twenties with acute COVID-19. The sample taken for sequencing was PBMCs or T cells enriched from blood (not recorded which).

CDR3 residues: CASSSFATGGASPLHF. For the CDR3, the DNA is TGTGCCAGTAGTAGTTTCGCGACAGGGGGAGCATCACCCCTCCACTTT. V and J are TRBV19 and TRBJ1-6; 9 bases are a match to TRBD1. This CDR3 contains 16 residues. Unmatched junction bases numbered 11, after V lost 4 bases and J lost 10 bases. Germline CDR1 and CDR2: LNHDA and SQIVND (reference sequence).